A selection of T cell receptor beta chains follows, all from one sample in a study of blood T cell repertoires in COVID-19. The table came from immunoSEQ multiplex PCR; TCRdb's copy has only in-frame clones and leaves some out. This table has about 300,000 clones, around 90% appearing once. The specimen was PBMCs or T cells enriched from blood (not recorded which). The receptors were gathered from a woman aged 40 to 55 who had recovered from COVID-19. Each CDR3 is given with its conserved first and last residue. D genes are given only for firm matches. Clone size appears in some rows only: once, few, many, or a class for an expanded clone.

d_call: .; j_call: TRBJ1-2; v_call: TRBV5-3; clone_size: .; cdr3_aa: CARSLARGANYGYTF; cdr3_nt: TGTGCCAGAAGCTTGGCTCGGGGGGCTAACTATGGCTACACCTTC
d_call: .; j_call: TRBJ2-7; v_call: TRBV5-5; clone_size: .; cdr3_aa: CASSSQGLVYEQYF; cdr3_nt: TGTGCCAGCAGCTCTCAGGGCCTTGTCTACGAGCAGTACTTC
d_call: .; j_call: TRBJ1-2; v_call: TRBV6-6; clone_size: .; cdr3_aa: CASSYYPGVEGYTF; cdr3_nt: TGTGCCAGCAGTTATTATCCAGGGGTAGAGGGCTACACCTTC
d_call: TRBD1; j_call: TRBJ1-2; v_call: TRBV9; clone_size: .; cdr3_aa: CASSAGQGVAHGYTF; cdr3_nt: TGTGCCAGCAGCGCGGGACAGGGAGTCGCGCATGGCTACACCTTC
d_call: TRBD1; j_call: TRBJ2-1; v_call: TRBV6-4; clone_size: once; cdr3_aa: CASITQGGTGRGEQFF; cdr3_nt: TGTGCCAGCATCACACAAGGAGGGACAGGGAGGGGTGAGCAGTTCTTC
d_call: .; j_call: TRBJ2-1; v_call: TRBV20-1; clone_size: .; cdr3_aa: CSAPGTLREFF; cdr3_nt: TGCAGTGCGCCAGGGACACTCAGGGAGTTCTTC
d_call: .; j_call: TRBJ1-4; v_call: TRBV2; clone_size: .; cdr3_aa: CASSDPGVWEKLFF; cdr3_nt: TGTGCCAGCAGTGACCCAGGGGTATGGGAAAAACTGTTTTTT
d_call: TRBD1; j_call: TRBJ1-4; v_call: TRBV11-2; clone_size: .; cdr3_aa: CASRAGTGGEKLFF; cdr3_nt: TGTGCCAGCAGGGCCGGGACAGGGGGTGAAAAACTGTTTTTT
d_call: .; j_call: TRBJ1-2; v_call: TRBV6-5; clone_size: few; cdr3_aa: CASSYQQVNYGYTF; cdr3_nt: TGTGCCAGCAGTTACCAACAGGTGAACTATGGCTACACCTTC
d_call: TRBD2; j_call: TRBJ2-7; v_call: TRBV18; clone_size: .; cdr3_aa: CASSPGLAAYEQYF; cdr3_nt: TGTGCCAGCTCCCCCGGACTAGCTGCCTACGAGCAGTACTTC
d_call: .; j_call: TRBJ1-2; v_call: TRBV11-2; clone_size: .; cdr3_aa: CASSLSWGRASGYTF; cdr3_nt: TGTGCCAGCAGCTTAAGCTGGGGCAGGGCCTCTGGCTACACCTTC
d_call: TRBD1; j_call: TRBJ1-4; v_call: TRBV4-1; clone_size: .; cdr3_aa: CASSYTGTGGKLFF; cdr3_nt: TGCGCCAGCAGTTATACCGGGACAGGGGGAAAACTGTTTTTT
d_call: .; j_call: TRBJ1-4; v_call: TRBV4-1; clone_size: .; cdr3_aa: CASSQERQIREKLFF; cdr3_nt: TGCGCCAGCAGCCAAGAACGACAGATTCGTGAAAAACTGTTTTTT
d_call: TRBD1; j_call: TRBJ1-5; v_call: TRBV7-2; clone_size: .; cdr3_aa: CASSRTGTGSRYSNQPQHF; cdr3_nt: TGTGCCAGCAGCCGTACCGGGACAGGGTCCCGATATAGCAATCAGCCCCAGCATTTT
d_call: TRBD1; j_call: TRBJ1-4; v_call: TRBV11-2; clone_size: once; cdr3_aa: CASSRGQARGEKLFF; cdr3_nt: TGTGCCAGCAGCCGAGGACAGGCCAGAGGCGAAAAACTGTTTTTT
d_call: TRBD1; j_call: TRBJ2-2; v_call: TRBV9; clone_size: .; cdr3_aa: CASSPDRVFSRGELFF; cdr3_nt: TGTGCCAGCAGCCCGGACAGGGTTTTCTCCCGGGGAGAGCTGTTTTTT
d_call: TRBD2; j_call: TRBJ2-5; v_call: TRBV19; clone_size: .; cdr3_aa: CASSIGGGGYQETQYF; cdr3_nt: TGTGCCAGTAGTATAGGAGGCGGGGGGTACCAAGAGACCCAGTACTTC
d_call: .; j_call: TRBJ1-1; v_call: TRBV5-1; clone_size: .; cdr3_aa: CASKQGNTEAFF; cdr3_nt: TGCGCCAGCAAACAGGGGAACACTGAAGCTTTCTTT
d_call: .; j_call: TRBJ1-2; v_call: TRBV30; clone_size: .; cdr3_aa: CAWSVHGTANYGYTF; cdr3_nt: TGTGCCTGGAGTGTACATGGCACAGCTAACTATGGCTACACCTTC
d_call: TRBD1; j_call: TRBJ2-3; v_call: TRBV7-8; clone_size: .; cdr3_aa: CASSLMGQLTDTQYF; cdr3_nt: TGTGCCAGCAGCTTAATGGGACAGCTCACAGATACGCAGTATTTT
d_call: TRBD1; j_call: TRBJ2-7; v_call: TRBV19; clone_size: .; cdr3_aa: CASSPGQGVYEQYF; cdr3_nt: TGTGCCAGTAGTCCGGGACAGGGGGTCTACGAGCAGTACTTC
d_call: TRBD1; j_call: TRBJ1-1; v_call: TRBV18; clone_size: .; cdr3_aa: CASSPRPTDRGEDTEAFF; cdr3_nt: TGTGCCAGCTCACCCCGACCTACGGACAGGGGGGAGGACACTGAAGCTTTCTTT
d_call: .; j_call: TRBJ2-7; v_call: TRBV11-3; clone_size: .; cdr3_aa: CASSLWGVSYEQYF; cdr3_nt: TGTGCCAGCAGCTTGTGGGGGGTCTCCTACGAGCAGTACTTC
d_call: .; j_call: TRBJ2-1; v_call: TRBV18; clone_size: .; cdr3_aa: CASSPLSGYNEQFF; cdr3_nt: TGTGCCAGCTCACCACTCTCAGGGTACAATGAGCAGTTCTTC
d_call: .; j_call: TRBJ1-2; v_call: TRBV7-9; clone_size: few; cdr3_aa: CASSPQSVTYTF; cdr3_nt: TGTGCCAGCAGCCCACAATCCGTCACCTACACCTTC
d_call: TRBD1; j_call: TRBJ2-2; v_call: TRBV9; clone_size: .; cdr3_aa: CASSAKDRAAGELFF; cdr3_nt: TGTGCCAGCAGCGCAAAAGACAGGGCCGCAGGGGAGCTGTTTTTT
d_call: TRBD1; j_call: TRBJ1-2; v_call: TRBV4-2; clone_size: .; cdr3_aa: CASSQGAGQGTYYGYTF; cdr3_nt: TGTGCCAGCAGCCAAGGGGCAGGACAGGGAACGTACTATGGCTACACCTTC
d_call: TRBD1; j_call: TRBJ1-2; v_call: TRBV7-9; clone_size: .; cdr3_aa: CASSPDRKAYGYTF; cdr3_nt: TGTGCCAGCAGCCCGGACAGGAAGGCCTATGGCTACACCTTC
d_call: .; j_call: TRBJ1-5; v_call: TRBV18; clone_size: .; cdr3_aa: CASSLIRGAEQPQHF; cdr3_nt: TGTGCCAGCTCACTAATACGGGGGGCAGAGCAGCCCCAGCATTTT
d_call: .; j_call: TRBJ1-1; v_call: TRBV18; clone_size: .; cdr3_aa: CASSGKGSRDTEAFF; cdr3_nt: TGTGCCAGCTCGGGAAAGGGCAGCAGGGACACTGAAGCTTTCTTT
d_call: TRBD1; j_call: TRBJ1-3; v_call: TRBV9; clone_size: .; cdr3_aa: CASSGRTGLNTIYF; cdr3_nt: TGTGCCAGCAGCGGAAGGACAGGGCTGAACACCATATATTTT
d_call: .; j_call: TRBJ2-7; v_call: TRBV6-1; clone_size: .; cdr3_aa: CASSEGPQGYEQYF; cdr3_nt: TGTGCCAGCAGTGAAGGACCCCAGGGGTACGAGCAGTACTTC
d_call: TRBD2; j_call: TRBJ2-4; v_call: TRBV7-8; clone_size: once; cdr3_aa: CASSTQAGAVNIQYF; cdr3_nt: TGTGCCAGCAGCACCCAAGCGGGAGCGGTGAACATTCAGTACTTC
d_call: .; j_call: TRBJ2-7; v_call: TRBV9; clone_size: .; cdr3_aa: CASSERDQGYEQYF; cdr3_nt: TGTGCCAGCAGCGAGCGTGACCAGGGTTACGAGCAGTACTTC
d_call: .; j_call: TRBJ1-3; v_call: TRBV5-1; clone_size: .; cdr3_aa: CASTDSSGNTIYF; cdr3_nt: TGCGCCAGCACCGACAGCTCTGGAAACACCATATATTTT
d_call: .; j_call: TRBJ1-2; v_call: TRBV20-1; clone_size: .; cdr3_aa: CSASYPGDNYGYTF; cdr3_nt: TGCAGTGCTAGTTACCCCGGGGATAACTATGGCTACACCTTC
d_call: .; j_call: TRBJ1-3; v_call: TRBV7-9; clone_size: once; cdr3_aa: CASSSTLKGNTIYF; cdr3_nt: TGTGCCAGCAGCTCGACGCTTAAGGGGAACACCATATATTTT
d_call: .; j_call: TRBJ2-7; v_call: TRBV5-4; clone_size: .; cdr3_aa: CASTDARAAHEQYF; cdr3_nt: TGTGCCAGCACTGACGCGAGGGCCGCCCACGAGCAGTACTTC
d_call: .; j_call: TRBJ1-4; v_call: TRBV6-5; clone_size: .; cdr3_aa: CASRSRGDNEKLFF; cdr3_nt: TGTGCCAGCAGAAGCAGGGGAGATAATGAAAAACTGTTTTTT
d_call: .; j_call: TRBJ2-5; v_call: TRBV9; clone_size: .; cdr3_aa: CASSVVSGRSETQYF; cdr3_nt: TGTGCCAGCAGCGTGGTTTCAGGGCGATCGGAGACCCAGTACTTC
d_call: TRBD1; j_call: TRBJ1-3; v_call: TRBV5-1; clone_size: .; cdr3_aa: CASSFQGQGSGNTIYF; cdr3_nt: TGCGCCAGCAGCTTCCAGGGACAGGGATCTGGAAACACCATATATTTT
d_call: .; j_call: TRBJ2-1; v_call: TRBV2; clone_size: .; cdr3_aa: CASSEEAQTYNEQFF; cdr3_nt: TGTGCCAGCAGTGAGGAGGCCCAGACCTACAATGAGCAGTTCTTC
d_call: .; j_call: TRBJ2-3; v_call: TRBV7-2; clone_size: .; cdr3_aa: CASSLRRGYTDTQYF; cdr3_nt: TGTGCCAGCAGCTTAAGGCGGGGTTACACAGATACGCAGTATTTT
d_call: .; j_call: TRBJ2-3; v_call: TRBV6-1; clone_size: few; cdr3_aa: CASSERGYPVPDTQYF; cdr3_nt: TGTGCCAGCAGTGAAAGGGGGTACCCCGTCCCAGATACGCAGTATTTT
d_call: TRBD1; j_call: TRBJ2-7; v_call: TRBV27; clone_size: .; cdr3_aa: CASSLYGTEYEQYF; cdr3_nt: TGTGCCAGCAGTTTATATGGGACAGAGTACGAGCAGTACTTC
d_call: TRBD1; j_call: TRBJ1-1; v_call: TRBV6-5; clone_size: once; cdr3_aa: CASRDRGRFTEAFF; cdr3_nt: TGTGCCAGCAGGGACAGGGGGCGTTTCACTGAAGCTTTCTTT
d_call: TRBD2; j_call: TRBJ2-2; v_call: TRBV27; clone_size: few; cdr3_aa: CASSKQTSGGYTGELFF; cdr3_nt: TGTGCCAGCAGTAAACAAACTAGCGGGGGCTATACCGGGGAGCTGTTTTTT
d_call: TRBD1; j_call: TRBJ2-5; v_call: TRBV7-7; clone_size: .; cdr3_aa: CASSTGQGSQETQYF; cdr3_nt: TGTGCTAGCAGCACGGGACAGGGATCCCAAGAGACCCAGTACTTC
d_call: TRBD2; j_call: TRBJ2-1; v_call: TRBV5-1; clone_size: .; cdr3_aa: CASSLGASGNEQFF; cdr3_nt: TGCGCCAGCAGCTTGGGGGCTAGCGGTAATGAGCAGTTCTTC
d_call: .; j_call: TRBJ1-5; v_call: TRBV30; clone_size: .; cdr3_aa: CAWSAGLFNQPQHF; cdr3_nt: TGTGCCTGGAGTGCGGGACTGTTCAATCAGCCCCAGCATTTT
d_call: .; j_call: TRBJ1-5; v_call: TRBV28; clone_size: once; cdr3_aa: CASSPTGYQPQHF; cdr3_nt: TGTGCCAGCAGTCCAACAGGGTATCAGCCCCAGCATTTT
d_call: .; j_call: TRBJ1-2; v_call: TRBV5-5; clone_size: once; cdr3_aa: CASSLAQAKVYGYTF; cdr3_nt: TGTGCCAGCAGCTTGGCACAGGCGAAGGTCTATGGCTACACCTTC
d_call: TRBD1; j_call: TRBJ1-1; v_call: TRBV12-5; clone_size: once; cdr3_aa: CASALRTGGMNTEAFF; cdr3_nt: TGTGCTAGTGCCCTGAGGACAGGGGGGATGAACACTGAAGCTTTCTTT
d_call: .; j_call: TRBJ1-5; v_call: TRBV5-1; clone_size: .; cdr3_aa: CASSFTGNQPQHF; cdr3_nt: TGCGCCAGCAGCTTTACTGGCAATCAGCCCCAGCATTTT
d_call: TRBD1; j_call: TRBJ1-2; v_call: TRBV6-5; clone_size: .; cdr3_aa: CASSYGNRGNYGYTF; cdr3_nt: TGTGCCAGCAGTTACGGGAACAGGGGGAACTATGGCTACACCTTC
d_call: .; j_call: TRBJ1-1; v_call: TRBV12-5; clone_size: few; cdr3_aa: CASGLGRVNTEAFF; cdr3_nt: TGTGCTAGTGGTTTGGGACGGGTGAACACTGAAGCTTTCTTT
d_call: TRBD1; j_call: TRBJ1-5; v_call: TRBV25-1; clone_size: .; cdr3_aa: CAGRTGDQPQHF; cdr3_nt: TGTGCCGGTCGGACAGGGGATCAGCCCCAGCATTTT
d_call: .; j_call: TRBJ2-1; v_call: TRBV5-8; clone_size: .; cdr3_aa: CASSPQGVYNEQFF; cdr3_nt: TGTGCCAGCAGCCCACAAGGGGTATACAATGAGCAGTTCTTC
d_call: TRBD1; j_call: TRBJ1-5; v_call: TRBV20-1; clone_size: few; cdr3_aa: CSASRGTGSQPQHF; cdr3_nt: TGCAGTGCTAGTCGCGGGACAGGGAGTCAGCCCCAGCATTTT
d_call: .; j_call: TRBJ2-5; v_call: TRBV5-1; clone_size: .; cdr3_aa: CASSATSPETQYF; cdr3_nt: TGCGCCAGCAGCGCTACTAGCCCCGAGACCCAGTACTTC